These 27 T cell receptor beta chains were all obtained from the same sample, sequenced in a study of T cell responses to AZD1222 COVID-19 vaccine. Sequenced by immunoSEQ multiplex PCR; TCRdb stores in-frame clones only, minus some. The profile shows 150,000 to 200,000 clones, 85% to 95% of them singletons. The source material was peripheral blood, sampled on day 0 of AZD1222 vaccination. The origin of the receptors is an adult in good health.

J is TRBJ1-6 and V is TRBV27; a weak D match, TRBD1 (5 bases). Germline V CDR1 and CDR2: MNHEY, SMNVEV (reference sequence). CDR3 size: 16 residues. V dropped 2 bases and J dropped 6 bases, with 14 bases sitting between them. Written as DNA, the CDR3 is TGTGCCAGCAGTTTACAGGGATCAGGAGTTAATTCACCCCTCCACTTT. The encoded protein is CASSLQGSGVNSPLHF.

In DNA form, the CDR3 reads TGTGCCAGCAGGTTCGACAGAGATAATGAAAAACTGTTTTTT. It encodes CASRFDRDNEKLFF. The chain combines TRBV6-5 with TRBJ1-4, with D possibly matching TRBD1 (5 bases). V gave up 6 bases and J gave up 4 bases, with 12 bases separating them. CDR3 length: 14 residues. Germline CDR1 reads MNHEY; CDR2 reads SVGAGI.

DNA of the CDR3: TGCGCCAGCAGCTTGACCCTTGGGCCCTCGGGGGAGCAGTACTTC. Protein product: CASSLTLGPSGEQYF. This chain joins TRBV5-1 and TRBJ2-7; D might be TRBD2 (5 bases). The V end was cut by 1 base, the J end by 7 bases, with 18 bases between. This CDR3 has 15 residues. Germline assignment: CDR1 SGHRS and CDR2 YFSETQ.

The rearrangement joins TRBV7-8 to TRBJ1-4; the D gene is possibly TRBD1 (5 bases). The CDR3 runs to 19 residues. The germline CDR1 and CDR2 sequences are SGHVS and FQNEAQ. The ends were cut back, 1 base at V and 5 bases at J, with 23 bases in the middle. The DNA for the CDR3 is TGTGCCAGCAGCTTAGTTATCGGGCATGGGGCCGACGCCAATGAAAAACTGTTTTTT. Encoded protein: CASSLVIGHGADANEKLFF.

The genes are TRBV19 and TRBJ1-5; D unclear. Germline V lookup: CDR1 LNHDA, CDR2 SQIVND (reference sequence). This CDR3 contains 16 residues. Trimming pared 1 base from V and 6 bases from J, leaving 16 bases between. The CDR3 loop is CASSIVSASDFQPQHF. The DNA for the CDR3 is TGTGCCAGTAGTATAGTCTCAGCCAGTGATTTTCAGCCCCAGCATTTT.

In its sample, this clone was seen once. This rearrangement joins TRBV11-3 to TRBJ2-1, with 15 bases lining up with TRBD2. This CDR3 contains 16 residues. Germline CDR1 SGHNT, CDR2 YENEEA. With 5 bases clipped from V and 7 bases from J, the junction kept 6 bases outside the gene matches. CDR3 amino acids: CASSPRGLAGGNEQFF. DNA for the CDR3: TGTGCCAGCAGCCCTAGAGGACTAGCGGGAGGGAATGAGCAGTTCTTC.

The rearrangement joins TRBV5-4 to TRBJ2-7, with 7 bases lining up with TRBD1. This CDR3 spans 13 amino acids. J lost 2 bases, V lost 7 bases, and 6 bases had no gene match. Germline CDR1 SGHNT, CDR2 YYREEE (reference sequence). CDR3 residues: CASGRTGAYEQYF. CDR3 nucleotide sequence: TGTGCCAGCGGAAGGACAGGAGCCTACGAGCAGTACTTC.

The DNA for the CDR3 is TGTGCCAGCAGCGTAGGCTTAGCGGGGGTTTCAGATACGCAGTATTTT. Translation: CASSVGLAGVSDTQYF. The chain uses TRBV9 and TRBJ2-3; 9 bases are a match to TRBD2. Looked up from germline, CDR1 is SGDLS and CDR2 is YYNGEE. The ends lost 0 bases at V and 4 bases at J; junction bases unmatched: 6. The CDR3 has 16 residues. The full variable domain, with the rest looked up from reference TRBV9 and TRBJ2-3, is DSGVTQTPKHLITATGQRVTLRCSPRSGDLSVYWYQQSLDQGLQFLIQYYNGEERAKGNILERFSAQQFPDLHSELNLSSLELGDSALYFCASSVGLAGVSDTQYFGPGTRLTVL.

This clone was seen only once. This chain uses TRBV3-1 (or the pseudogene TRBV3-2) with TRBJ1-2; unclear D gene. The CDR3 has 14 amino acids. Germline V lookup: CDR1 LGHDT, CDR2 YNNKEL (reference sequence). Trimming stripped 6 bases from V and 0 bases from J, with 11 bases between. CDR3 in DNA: TGTGCCAGCAGACACGACGGTACTAACTATGGCTACACCTTC. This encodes CASRHDGTNYGYTF.

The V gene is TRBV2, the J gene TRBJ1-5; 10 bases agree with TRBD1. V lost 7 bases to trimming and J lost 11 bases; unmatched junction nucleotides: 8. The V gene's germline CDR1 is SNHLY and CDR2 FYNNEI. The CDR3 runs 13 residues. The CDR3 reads CASMDRGESSQHF. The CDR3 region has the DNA TGTGCCAGCATGGACAGGGGGGAGAGTTCCCAGCATTTT.

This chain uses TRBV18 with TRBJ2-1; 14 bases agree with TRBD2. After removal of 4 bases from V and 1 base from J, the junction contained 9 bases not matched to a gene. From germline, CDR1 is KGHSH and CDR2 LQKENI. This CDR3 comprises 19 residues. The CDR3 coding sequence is TGTGCCAGCTCACTACTGACTAGCGGGGGGGCCCTTTCCTACAATGAGCAGTTCTTC. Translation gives CASSLLTSGGALSYNEQFF.

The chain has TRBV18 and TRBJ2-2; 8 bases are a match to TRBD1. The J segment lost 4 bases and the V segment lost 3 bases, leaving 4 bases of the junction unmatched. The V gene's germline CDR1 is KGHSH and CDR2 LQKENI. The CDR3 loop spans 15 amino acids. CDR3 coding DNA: TGTGCCAGCTCACCGACAGGGGCGAGCACCGGGGAGCTGTTTTTT. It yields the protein CASSPTGASTGELFF.

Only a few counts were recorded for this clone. CDR3 residues: CASSHPRQFGPLNQPQHF. The CDR3 coding sequence is TGTGCCAGCAGCCATCCTCGACAGTTCGGACCCCTCAATCAGCCCCAGCATTTT. The V call is TRBV28, the J call TRBJ1-5; the D gene is possibly TRBD1 (5 bases). The CDR3 sequence is 18 residues long. V was clipped by 6 bases and J by 3 bases, with 24 bases between them. CDR1 MDHEN and CDR2 SYDVKM come from the germline V gene. Drawing the rest from reference TRBV28 and TRBJ1-5, the complete variable domain is DVKVTQSSRYLVKRTGEKVFLECVQDMDHENMFWYRQDPGLGLRLIYFSYDVKMKEKGDIPEGYSVSREKKERFSLILESASTNQTSMYLCASSHPRQFGPLNQPQHFGDGTRLSIL.

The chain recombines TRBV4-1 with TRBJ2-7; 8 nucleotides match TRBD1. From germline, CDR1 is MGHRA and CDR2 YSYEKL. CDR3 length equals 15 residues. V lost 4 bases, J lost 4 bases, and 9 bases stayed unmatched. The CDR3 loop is CASSPVPGQAYEQYF. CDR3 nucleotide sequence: TGCGCCAGCAGCCCCGTCCCGGGACAGGCGTACGAGCAGTACTTC.

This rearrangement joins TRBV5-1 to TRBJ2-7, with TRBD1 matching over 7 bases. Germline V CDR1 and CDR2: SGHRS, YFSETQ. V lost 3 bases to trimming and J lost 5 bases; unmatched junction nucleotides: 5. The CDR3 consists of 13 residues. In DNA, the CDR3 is TGCGCCAGCAGCTCCGACAGGGCTGACGAGCAGTACTTC. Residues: CASSSDRADEQYF.

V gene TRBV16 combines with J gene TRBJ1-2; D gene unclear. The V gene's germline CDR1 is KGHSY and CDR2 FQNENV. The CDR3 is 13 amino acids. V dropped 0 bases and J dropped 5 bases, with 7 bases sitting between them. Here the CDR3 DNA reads TGTGCCAGCAGCCAATCGGGATTATATGGCTACACCTTC. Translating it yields CASSQSGLYGYTF.

DNA for the CDR3: TGTGCCAGTAGTATAACAGGGGACCTAATCTCCTACGAGCAGTACTTC. It yields the protein CASSITGDLISYEQYF. The rearrangement joins TRBV19 to TRBJ2-7; 7 nucleotides match TRBD1. This CDR3 has 16 residues. CDR1 is LNHDA, CDR2 SQIVND, per germline (reference sequence). V was pared by 2 bases and J by 0 bases, with 7 bases of the junction left unmatched.

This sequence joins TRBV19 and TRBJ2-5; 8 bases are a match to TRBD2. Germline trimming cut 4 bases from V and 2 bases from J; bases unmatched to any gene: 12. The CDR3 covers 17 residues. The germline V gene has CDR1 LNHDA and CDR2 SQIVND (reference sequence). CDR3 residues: CASSTRMTGGLQETQYF. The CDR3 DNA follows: TGTGCCAGTAGTACCAGAATGACGGGGGGGCTTCAAGAGACCCAGTACTTC.

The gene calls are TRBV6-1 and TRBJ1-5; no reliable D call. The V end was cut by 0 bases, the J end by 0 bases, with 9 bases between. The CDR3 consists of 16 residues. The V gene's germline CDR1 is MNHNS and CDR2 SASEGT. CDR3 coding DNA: TGTGCCAGCAGTGAAGCGCAGGCCTTTAGCAATCAGCCCCAGCATTTT. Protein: CASSEAQAFSNQPQHF.

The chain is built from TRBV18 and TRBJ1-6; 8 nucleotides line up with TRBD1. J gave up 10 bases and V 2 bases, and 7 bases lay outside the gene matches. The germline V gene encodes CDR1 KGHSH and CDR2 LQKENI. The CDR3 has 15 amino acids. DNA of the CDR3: TGTGCCAGCTCACCAGGTGACAGGGGAAGATCACCCCTCCACTTT. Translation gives CASSPGDRGRSPLHF.

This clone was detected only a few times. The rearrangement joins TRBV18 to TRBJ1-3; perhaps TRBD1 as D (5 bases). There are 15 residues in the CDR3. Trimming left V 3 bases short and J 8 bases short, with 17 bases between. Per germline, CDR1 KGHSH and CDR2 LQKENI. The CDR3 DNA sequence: TGTGCCAGCTCACCCCCACCAGGGACGAGGGACACCATATATTTT. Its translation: CASSPPPGTRDTIYF.

The CDR3 loop is CASSLKAGNAEAFF. CDR3 nucleotide sequence: TGCGCCAGCAGCTTGAAGGCAGGGAATGCTGAAGCTTTCTTT. The chain is built from TRBV5-1 and TRBJ1-1; D is possibly TRBD1 (5 bases). The CDR3 runs 14 residues. V dropped 1 base and J dropped 6 bases, with 13 bases sitting between them. Per the germline V gene, CDR1 is SGHRS and CDR2 is YFSETQ.

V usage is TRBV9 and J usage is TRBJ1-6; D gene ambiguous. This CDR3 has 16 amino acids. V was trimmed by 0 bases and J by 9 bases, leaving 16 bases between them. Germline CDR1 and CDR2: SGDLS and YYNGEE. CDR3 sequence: CASSVDGHGISSPLHF. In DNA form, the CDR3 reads TGTGCCAGCAGCGTAGATGGTCACGGTATCAGTTCACCCCTCCACTTT.

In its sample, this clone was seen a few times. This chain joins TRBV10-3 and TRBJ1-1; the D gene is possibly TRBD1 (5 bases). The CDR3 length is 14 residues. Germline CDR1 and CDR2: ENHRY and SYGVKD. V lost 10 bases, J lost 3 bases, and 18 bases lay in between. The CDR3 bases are TGTGCCACAAGCCCCGGGGGGACCGACACTGAAGCTTTCTTT. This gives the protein CATSPGGTDTEAFF.

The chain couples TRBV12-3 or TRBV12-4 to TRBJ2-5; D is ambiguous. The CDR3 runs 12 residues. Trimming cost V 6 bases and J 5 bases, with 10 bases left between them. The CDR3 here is CASSQVGETQYF. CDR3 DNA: TGTGCCAGCAGCCAAGTAGGGGAGACCCAGTACTTC.

The CDR3 here is CASSISAPYGYTF. The CDR3 DNA sequence: TGTGCCAGTAGTATATCCGCCCCCTATGGCTACACCTTC. The rearrangement links TRBV19 to TRBJ1-2, with D unresolved. The CDR3 sequence is 13 residues long. Trimming stripped 2 bases from V and 4 bases from J, with 8 bases between. Germline V lookup: CDR1 LNHDA, CDR2 SQIVND (reference sequence).

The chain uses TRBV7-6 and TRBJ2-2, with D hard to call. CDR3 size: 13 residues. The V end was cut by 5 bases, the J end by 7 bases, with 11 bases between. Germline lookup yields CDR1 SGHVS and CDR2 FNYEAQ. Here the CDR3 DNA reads TGTGCCAGCAGCCCCTCGGTAGGCGGGGAGCTGTTTTTT. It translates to CASSPSVGGELFF. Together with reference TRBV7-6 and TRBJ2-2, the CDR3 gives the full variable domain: GAGVSQSPRYKVTKRGQDVALRCDPISGHVSLYWYRQALGQGPEFLTYFNYEAQQDKSGLPNDRFSAERPEGSISTLTIQRTEQRDSAMYRCASSPSVGGELFFGEGSRLTVL.